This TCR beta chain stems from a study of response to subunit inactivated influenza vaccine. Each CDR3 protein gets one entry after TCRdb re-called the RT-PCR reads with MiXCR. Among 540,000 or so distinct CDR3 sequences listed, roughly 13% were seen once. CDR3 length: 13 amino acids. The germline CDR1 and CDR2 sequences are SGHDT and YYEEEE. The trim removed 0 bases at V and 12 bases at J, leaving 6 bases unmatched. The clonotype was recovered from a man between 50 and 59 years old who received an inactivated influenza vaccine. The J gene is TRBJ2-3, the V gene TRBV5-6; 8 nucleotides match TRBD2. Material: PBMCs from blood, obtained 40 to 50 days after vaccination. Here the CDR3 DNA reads TGTGCCAGCAGCTTGGATGGGGTAGCGGGACAGTATTTT. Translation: CASSLDGVAGQYF.